This TCR beta chain emerged from a study of cytomegalovirus exposure and HLA in healthy donors. CDR3 length: 15 amino acids. Trimming at V came to 3 bases and at J to 0 bases, leaving 4 bases not matched to a gene. Per germline, CDR1 SNHLY and CDR2 FYNNEI. Each donor's status was that of a healthy bone marrow donor. Both 60 Vbeta primers and 13 Jbeta primers went into the PCR. TCRdb's copy holds only in-frame clones and misses some; the assay was immunoSEQ multiplex PCR. The top ten clones hold 8.4% of a sample with around 33,000 clones, around 69% of them seen once. The sample consisted of PBMCs. This chain links TRBV2 with TRBJ1-2, with 7 bases identical to TRBD1. This TCR came from a woman younger than 45 in good health and CMV-seropositive. CDR3 sequence reads: CASSDLGQTNYGYTF. The CDR3 DNA reads TGTGCCAGCAGTGACCTGGGACAGACTAACTATGGCTACACCTTC.